The 17 T cell receptor beta chains given below trace back to one sample, sequenced in a study of CD8+ T cells in alopecia areata (dated by TCRdb to between 2017 and 2018). Sample treatment or condition, as interpreted from the label and publication: oral pan-JAK inhibitor, 5-10 mg twice daily. Library method: the immunoSEQ multiplex PCR assay. RNA was extracted from all samples and reverse transcribed into cDNA, which served as template for TCR sequencing. TCRdb carries this immuneACCESS record with in-frame sequences only. Its versions omit some clonotypes, under half of them owing to an unresolved V gene in the studies checked, with the rest unexplained. The sample profile shows about 180,000 clones; roughly 58% of them were found once. Approximately 16% of the sample rests with the top ten. The sample was CD4+ T cells sorted from blood, taken at week 56, from a patient treated with tofacitinib. The receptors derive from a human donor with alopecia areata.

This clone has more than one count but fewer than ten. The chain employs TRBV30 and TRBJ2-3; 7 bases align to TRBD1. This CDR3 spans 15 amino acids. Germline CDR1 and CDR2: GTSNPN and SVGIG (reference sequence). The V segment lost 8 bases and the J segment 0 bases; nucleotides outside the gene matches: 11. As DNA, the CDR3 is TGTGCCACCCGGGAAGGGGGCCGTAGCACAGATACGCAGTATTTT. Protein sequence: CATREGGRSTDTQYF.

The chain uses TRBV5-6 and TRBJ2-7; 10 bases align to TRBD2. V lost 3 bases and J lost 1; bases outside the gene matches: 10. The CDR3 sequence is 17 residues long. CDR1 is SGHDT and CDR2 is YYEEEE in the germline V gene. This CDR3 reads CASSWTPSGGVSYEQYF. CDR3 nucleotides: TGTGCCAGCAGCTGGACCCCGAGCGGGGGGGTTTCCTACGAGCAGTACTTC.

J is TRBJ1-6 and V is TRBV4-1; weak D call: TRBD1 (5 bases). This CDR3 region has 16 residues. The V gene lost 8 bases and the J gene lost 2 bases, with 16 bases spanning the gap. In germline, CDR1 is MGHRA, CDR2 YSYEKL. CDR3 nucleotides: TGCGCCAGCGCGGGGTCGCGGGGGACCTATAATTCACCCCTCCACTTT. Translating gives CASAGSRGTYNSPLHF.

The rearrangement links TRBV2 to TRBJ2-2, with D unclear. CDR1 and CDR2 from the germline V gene are SNHLY and FYNNEI. The CDR3 sequence is 14 residues long. V dropped 6 bases and J dropped 4 bases, with 12 bases sitting between them. The CDR3 sequence is CASRSQVSTGELFF. CDR3 DNA sequence: TGTGCCAGCAGGAGTCAAGTATCCACCGGGGAGCTGTTTTTT.

The chain combines TRBV29-1 with TRBJ1-1; D remains ambiguous. This CDR3 is built from 10 residues. The germline CDR1 and CDR2 sequences are SQVTM and ANQGSEA. V gave up 4 bases and J gave up 7 bases, with 7 bases separating them. Here the CDR3 DNA reads TGCAGCGTTGTACAGAGTGAAGCTTTCTTT. Protein: CSVVQSEAFF.

The V and J genes are TRBV10-3 and TRBJ2-7, with 9 bases aligning to TRBD1. The CDR3 has 16 amino acids. The germline V gene has CDR1 ENHRY and CDR2 SYGVKD. Trimming at V came to 4 bases and at J to 2 bases, leaving 9 bases not matched to a gene. The CDR3 is CAISARRDRATYEQYF. The CDR3 coding sequence is TGTGCCATCAGTGCCCGCCGGGACAGGGCGACCTACGAGCAGTACTTC.

This clone was picked up a small number of times. The chain has TRBV5-1 and TRBJ1-1; D is possibly TRBD1 (6 bases). Trimming left V 5 bases short and J 1 base short, with 9 bases between. CDR1 SGHRS and CDR2 YFSETQ come from the germline V gene. The CDR3 is made up of 13 amino acids. CDR3 nucleotide sequence: TGCGCCAGCAGAGGACAGTCGAACACTGAAGCTTTCTTT. Protein: CASRGQSNTEAFF.

This chain links TRBV25-1 with TRBJ2-3; 15 bases agree with TRBD2. Germline values: CDR1 MGHDK, CDR2 SYGVNS. This CDR3 has 16 amino acids. The V and J ends lost 8 bases and 6 bases, in that order; junction bases with no gene match: 9. The CDR3 protein is CASSGLAGGHRDTQYF. Written as DNA, the CDR3 is TGTGCCAGCTCTGGACTAGCGGGGGGGCACCGGGATACGCAGTATTTT.

The V and J genes are TRBV6-5 and TRBJ1-4, with a tentative D call TRBD1 (5 bases). The CDR3 covers 15 residues. Germline values: CDR1 MNHEY, CDR2 SVGAGI. With 5 bases removed from V and 5 bases from J, the gap between germline ends came to 15 bases. The CDR3 nucleotides are TGTGCCAGCAGTGTCCGACAGAGATTGAATGAAAAACTGTTTTTT. Translation: CASSVRQRLNEKLFF.

This clone occurred a few times. The gene calls are TRBV30 and TRBJ2-3; D is uncertain. Per germline, CDR1 GTSNPN and CDR2 SVGIG (reference sequence). V was trimmed by 3 bases and J by 0 bases, leaving 7 bases between them. The CDR3 covers 13 residues. CDR3 nucleotides: TGTGCCTGGAGGAAGATTAGCACAGATACGCAGTATTTT. Protein product: CAWRKISTDTQYF.

The V and J genes are TRBV2 and TRBJ2-7; D not certain. V lost 3 bases and J lost 3, with 0 bases in between. Germline loops: CDR1 SNHLY, CDR2 FYNNEI. The CDR3 covers 10 residues. The CDR3 nucleotides read TGTGCCAGCAGTGACTACGAGCAGTACTTC. Translating it yields CASSDYEQYF.

The J gene is TRBJ1-5, the V gene TRBV19, with TRBD1 matching over 7 bases. This CDR3 is 17 amino acids long. Per the germline V gene, CDR1 is LNHDA and CDR2 is SQIVND (reference sequence). The V segment lost 2 bases and the J segment 0 bases; nucleotides outside the gene matches: 7. In DNA, the CDR3 is TGTGCCAGTAGTATAAACCAGGGGGGCCCTAGCAATCAGCCCCAGCATTTT. It yields the protein CASSINQGGPSNQPQHF.

The rearrangement links TRBV7-9 to TRBJ1-2, with 7 nucleotides matching TRBD1. The CDR3 runs 16 residues. V lost 5 bases to trimming and J lost 0 bases; unmatched junction nucleotides: 9. The germline gives CDR1 SEHNR, CDR2 FQNEAQ (reference sequence). Written as DNA, the CDR3 is TGTGCCAGCAGCCAGGGACGGGACAGCTCTAACTATGGCTACACCTTC. Translating it yields CASSQGRDSSNYGYTF.

This clone was detected only once. The J gene is TRBJ1-2, the V gene TRBV29-1, with D perhaps TRBD1 (5 bases). Per germline, CDR1 SQVTM and CDR2 ANQGSEA. This CDR3 contains 12 residues. The V and J ends lost 2 bases and 8 bases respectively, with 12 bases between them. The CDR3 nucleotides read TGCAGCGTTGAAACAGGATGGAGAGGCTACACCTTC. This encodes CSVETGWRGYTF.

This clone has just a few counts. This chain connects TRBV28 to TRBJ2-5, with D perhaps matching TRBD1 (5 bases). This CDR3 spans 10 amino acids. CDR1 is MDHEN, CDR2 SYDVKM, per germline. Trimming took 10 bases from V and 3 from J, leaving 6 bases between them. The CDR3 is CATREETQYF. The CDR3 region has the DNA TGTGCCACCAGGGAAGAGACCCAGTACTTC.

The chain employs TRBV6-5 and TRBJ2-7; D is perhaps TRBD1 (6 bases). Germline lookup yields CDR1 MNHEY and CDR2 SVGAGI. CDR3 length equals 13 residues. The V gene lost 6 bases and the J gene lost 2 bases, with 11 bases spanning the gap. CDR3 region: CASSRDTAYEQYF. CDR3 DNA sequence: TGTGCCAGCAGCAGGGACACTGCCTACGAGCAGTACTTC.

This clone was detected many times. The chain recombines TRBV6-5 with TRBJ2-7, with 10 bases fitting TRBD1. CDR3 size: 15 residues. Trimming took 4 bases from V and 3 from J; bases not matched to a gene: 6. Looked up from germline, CDR1 is MNHEY and CDR2 is SVGAGI. The DNA for the CDR3 is TGTGCCAGCAGTTCCCCCGGGACAGGGGTCTACGAGCAGTACTTC. Its translation is CASSSPGTGVYEQYF.